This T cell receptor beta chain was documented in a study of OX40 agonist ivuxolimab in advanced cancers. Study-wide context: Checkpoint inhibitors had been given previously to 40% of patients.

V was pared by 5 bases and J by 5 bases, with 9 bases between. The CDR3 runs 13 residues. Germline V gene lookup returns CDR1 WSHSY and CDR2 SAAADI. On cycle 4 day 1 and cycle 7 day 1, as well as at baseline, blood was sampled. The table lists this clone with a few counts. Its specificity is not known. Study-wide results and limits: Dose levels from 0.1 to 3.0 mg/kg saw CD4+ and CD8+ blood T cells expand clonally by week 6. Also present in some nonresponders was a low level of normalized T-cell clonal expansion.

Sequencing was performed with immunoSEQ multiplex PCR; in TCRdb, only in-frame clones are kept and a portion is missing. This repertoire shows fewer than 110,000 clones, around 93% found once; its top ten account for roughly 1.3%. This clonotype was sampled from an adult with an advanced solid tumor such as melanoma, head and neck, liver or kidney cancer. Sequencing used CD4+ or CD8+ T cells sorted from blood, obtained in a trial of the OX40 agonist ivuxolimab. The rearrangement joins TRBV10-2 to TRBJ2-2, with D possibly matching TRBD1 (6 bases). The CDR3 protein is CASSNQGTGELFF. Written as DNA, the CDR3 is TGCGCCAGCAGTAATCAGGGGACCGGGGAGCTGTTTTTT.